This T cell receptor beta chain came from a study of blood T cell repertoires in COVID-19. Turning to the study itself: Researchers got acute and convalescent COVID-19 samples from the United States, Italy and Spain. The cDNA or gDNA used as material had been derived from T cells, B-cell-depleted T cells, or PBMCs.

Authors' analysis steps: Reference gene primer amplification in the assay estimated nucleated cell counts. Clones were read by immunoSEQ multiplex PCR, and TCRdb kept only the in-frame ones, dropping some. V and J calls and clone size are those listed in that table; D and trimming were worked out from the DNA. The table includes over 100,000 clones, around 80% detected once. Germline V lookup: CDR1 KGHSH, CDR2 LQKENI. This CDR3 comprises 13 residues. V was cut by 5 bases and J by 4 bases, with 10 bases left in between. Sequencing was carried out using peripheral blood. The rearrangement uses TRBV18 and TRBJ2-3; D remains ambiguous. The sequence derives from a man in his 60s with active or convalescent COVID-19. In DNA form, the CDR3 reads TGTGCCAGCTCAACTAATAGTGCAGATACGCAGTATTTT. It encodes CASSTNSADTQYF.